The next 28 T cell receptor beta chains were all read from a single sample in a study of blood T cells in healthy people across ages. A second PCR of roughly 7 to 11 cycles used a sample-barcoded 5' primer and a J-beta primer mix. A single record per CDR3 protein comes from TCRdb applying MiXCR to the 5' RACE reads. Here the sample spans about 1.1 million distinct CDR3 sequences, around two fifths being singletons. The material sequenced was blood. The origin of the receptors is a man younger than 35 in good health.

This rearrangement joins TRBV7-3 to TRBJ1-1; maybe TRBD1 (5 bases). Per the germline V gene, CDR1 is SGHTA and CDR2 is FQGTGA. V shed 5 bases and J shed 5 bases, with 21 bases lying between them. CDR3 size: 16 residues. CDR3 bases: TGTGCCAGCAGCGAAATAGGGGACGGAAGGGCGACTGAAGCTTTCTTT. Translated: CASSEIGDGRATEAFF.

The chain has TRBV7-9 and TRBJ1-2; no clear D gene. The CDR3 has 16 residues. CDR1 SEHNR and CDR2 FQNEAQ come from the germline V gene (reference sequence). Trimming pared 4 bases from V and 0 bases from J, leaving 15 bases between. The CDR3 spells CASSSFLAQSNYGYTF. The CDR3 coding sequence is TGTGCCAGCAGCTCGTTCCTCGCGCAGTCTAACTATGGCTACACCTTC.

A word on this clonotype: The junction differs from germline at one of its ends, possibly a read error. The chain uses TRBV20-1 and TRBJ2-1; no firm D call. The CDR3 consists of 14 residues. From germline, CDR1 is DFQATT and CDR2 SNEGSKA (reference sequence). CDR3 amino acids: CGARTPGSYNEQFF. The CDR3 coding sequence is TGCGGTGCTAGAACCCCCGGCTCCTACAATGAGCAGTTCTTC.

V is TRBV12-3 or TRBV12-4 and J is TRBJ2-1; 10 nucleotides match TRBD1. With 6 bases clipped from V and 4 bases from J, the junction kept 9 bases outside the gene matches. The CDR3 contains 16 residues. CDR3 residues: CASSTMGQGLYNEQFF. The CDR3 coding sequence is TGTGCCAGCAGCACAATGGGACAGGGGCTGTACAATGAGCAGTTCTTC.

For this clonotype: A much larger clone lies a single base off, so this may be a read error. The genes are TRBV5-1 and TRBJ2-1, with unresolved D. This CDR3 region has 15 residues. The germline CDR1 and CDR2 sequences are SGHRS and YFSETQ. Here the CDR3 DNA reads TGCGTCAGCAGCTTGGCTGGGCCCTCCTACAATGAGCAGTTCTTC. Protein sequence: CVSSLAGPSYNEQFF.

Regarding this clonotype: At one boundary the junction diverges from the germline segment, which might be a read error. The CDR3, as DNA: TGTGCCAGCAGTCCCGGCGCGAGTGAGCAGCCCCGGCATTTT. This encodes CASSPGASEQPRHF. The genes are TRBV6-6 and TRBJ1-5, with D uncertain. The CDR3 is 14 amino acids. From germline, CDR1 is MNHNY and CDR2 SVGAGI (reference sequence).

CDR3 sequence reads: CASSVGHITNSPLHF. The CDR3, as DNA: TGTGCCAGCAGTGTCGGGCACATCACTAATTCACCCCTCCACTTT. This rearrangement joins TRBV2 to TRBJ1-6, with no clear D. CDR1 and CDR2 from the germline V gene are SNHLY and FYNNEI. The CDR3 runs 15 residues. Trimming left V 4 bases short and J 6 bases short, with 13 bases between.

V usage is TRBV6-5 and J usage is TRBJ1-3; D might be TRBD1 (5 bases). This CDR3 spans 15 amino acids. The ends were cut back, 6 bases at V and 5 bases at J, with 17 bases in the middle. CDR1 and CDR2 from the germline V gene are MNHEY and SVGAGI. CDR3 coding DNA: TGTGCCAGCAGGAGCTCTGGGACCTACCGAAACACCATATATTTT. Encoded protein: CASRSSGTYRNTIYF.

The table lists this clonotype with many counts. One junction end does not reproduce the germline sequence, and a read error may be involved. The rearrangement uses TRBV12-3 or TRBV12-4 and TRBJ2-1; weak D call: TRBD1 (5 bases). This CDR3 comprises 13 residues. The CDR3 region has the DNA TGCGCCAGCAGCTTGGGGCAGAGAAATGAGCAGTTCTTC. Encoded protein: CASSLGQRNEQFF.

Regarding this clonotype: The junction does not match germline at one end; this may be a read error. This CDR3 is CASSLVPGTTDTRYF. DNA of the CDR3: TGTGCCAGCAGCTTAGTTCCGGGGACCACAGATACGCGGTATTTT. The chain recombines TRBV11-1 with TRBJ2-3; perhaps D is TRBD1 or TRBD2 (5 bases each). CDR1 SGHAT and CDR2 FQDESV come from the germline V gene (reference sequence). The CDR3 sequence is 15 residues long.

This sequence joins TRBV5-1 and TRBJ1-5; TRBD1 matches 8 bases. Near its end, the DNA agrees better with TRBJ2-3, so the J call may be wrong. The CDR3 runs to 15 residues. From germline, CDR1 is SGHRS and CDR2 YFSETQ. Here the CDR3 reads CASSLGTGTGQPQYF. Written as DNA, the CDR3 is TGCGCCAGCAGCTTGGGAACAGGGACAGGTCAGCCCCAGTATTTT.

In this sample, this clonotype turned up a few times. The chain carries TRBV24-1 and TRBJ2-3, with D maybe TRBD1 (5 bases). The germline V gene has CDR1 KGHDR and CDR2 SFDVKD. The length of the CDR3 is 17 residues. V lost 3 bases to trimming and J lost 0 bases, with 15 bases between them. The CDR3 here is CATSDPTDSSSTDTQYF. CDR3 sequence (DNA): TGTGCCACCAGTGATCCGACTGACAGTTCTAGCACAGATACGCAGTATTTT.

This clonotype appeared a few times. The V and J genes are TRBV28 and TRBJ1-1; tentatively, D is TRBD1 (5 bases). The CDR3 extends over 13 amino acids. Per the germline V gene, CDR1 is MDHEN and CDR2 is SYDVKM. V dropped 2 bases and J dropped 11 bases, with 15 bases sitting between them. The CDR3 protein is CASSLVLGRRAFF. The CDR3 DNA is TGTGCCAGCAGTTTAGTATTGGGGCGGCGGGCTTTCTTT. Combining the CDR3 with reference TRBV28 and TRBJ1-1 gives the whole variable domain DVKVTQSSRYLVKRTGEKVFLECVQDMDHENMFWYRQDPGLGLRLIYFSYDVKMKEKGDIPEGYSVSREKKERFSLILESASTNQTSMYLCASSLVLGRRAFFGQGTRLTVV.

There are a few counts of this clonotype. This chain joins TRBV6-1 and TRBJ1-2, with a weak D call TRBD1 (5 bases). The CDR3 runs to 14 residues. Germline CDR1 is MNHNS and CDR2 is SASEGT. V lost 8 bases and J 4 bases, leaving 17 bases between the germline ends. The DNA of the CDR3 is TGTGCCAGCTGGAACCGGGACCCGAGCTATGGCTACACCTTC. It specifies CASWNRDPSYGYTF.

This clonotype was detected only a few times. This chain joins TRBV28 and TRBJ1-5, with D hard to call. The germline gives CDR1 MDHEN, CDR2 SYDVKM. This CDR3 spans 16 amino acids. V was clipped by 1 base and J by 2 bases, with 12 bases between them. In nucleotides, the CDR3 is TGTGCCAGCAGTTTATTTACCGCCGGAGGCAATCAGCCCCAGCATTTT. Translated, it gives CASSLFTAGGNQPQHF.

The V call is TRBV14, the J call TRBJ2-2; TRBD2 matches at 8 bases. CDR1 and CDR2 (germline): SGHDN, FVKESK. The CDR3 runs 16 residues. Trimming cost V 3 bases and J 1 base; bases outside gene matches: 4. CDR3 sequence reads: CASSQISGVNTGELFF. CDR3 coding DNA: TGTGCCAGCAGCCAGATTAGCGGGGTGAACACCGGGGAGCTGTTTTTT.

The chain uses TRBV20-1 and TRBJ2-4; unclear D gene. V shed 1 base and J shed 13 bases, with 17 bases lying between them. The CDR3 sequence is 13 residues long. The V gene's germline CDR1 is DFQATT and CDR2 SNEGSKA (reference sequence). The CDR3 spells CSARGAVSPEQYF. CDR3 coding DNA: TGCAGTGCTAGAGGGGCCGTGTCCCCAGAGCAGTACTTC.

In this sample, this clonotype turned up a few times. The gene calls are TRBV4-1 and TRBJ2-1; a possible D gene is TRBD2 (6 bases). V was trimmed by 3 bases and J by 4 bases, leaving 16 bases between them. Germline loops: CDR1 MGHRA, CDR2 YSYEKL. This CDR3 spans 16 amino acids. The CDR3 here is CASSHPRDSPYNEQFF. Written as DNA, the CDR3 is TGCGCCAGCAGCCACCCACGGGACTCCCCTTACAATGAGCAGTTCTTC.

The chain links TRBV20-1 to TRBJ1-4; D gene uncertain. Per the germline V gene, CDR1 is DFQATT and CDR2 is SNEGSKA (reference sequence). CDR3 length equals 14 residues. V was pared by 0 bases and J by 8 bases, with 13 bases between. The DNA of the CDR3 is TGCAGTGCTAGAGATCCATCGGCAGAGGAAAAACTGTTTTTT. As protein: CSARDPSAEEKLFF.

The V and J genes are TRBV7-2 and TRBJ2-1, with TRBD2 matching over 14 bases. Germline CDR1 reads SGHTA; CDR2 reads FQGNSA. V trimming: 5 bases; J trimming: 8 bases; junction bases outside the gene matches: 8. CDR3 length equals 16 residues. The CDR3 loop reads CASSPLTSGGAYEQFF. As DNA, the CDR3 is TGTGCCAGCAGCCCTTTGACTAGCGGGGGGGCCTATGAGCAGTTCTTC. The full variable domain, rest sourced from reference TRBV7-2 and TRBJ2-1, is GAGVSQSPSNKVTEKGKDVELRCDPISGHTALYWYRQSLGQGLEFLIYFQGNSAPDKSGLPSDRFSAERTGGSVSTLTIQRTQQEDSAVYLCASSPLTSGGAYEQFFGPGTRLTVL.

Only a few counts were recorded for this clonotype. The rearrangement joins TRBV4-1 to TRBJ2-1, with D possibly being TRBD2 (6 bases). The J call is doubtful: the DNA matches TRBJ2-7 better. The germline gives CDR1 MGHRA, CDR2 YSYEKL. The CDR3 has 18 amino acids. DNA for the CDR3: TGCGCCAGCAGCCAAGTCAGCGGGCGGGGCGACTCCTACAATGAGCAGTACTTC. It encodes CASSQVSGRGDSYNEQYF.

The rearrangement joins TRBV18 to TRBJ2-1; no definite D call. The J call is uncertain, as TRBJ2-7 better fits the DNA end. Germline V gene lookup returns CDR1 KGHSH and CDR2 LQKENI. The CDR3 runs to 13 residues. The CDR3: CASSRDRNNEQYF. CDR3 nucleotide sequence: TGTGCCAGCTCCCGCGACCGAAACAATGAGCAGTACTTC.

The sample holds a few counts of this clonotype. The chain joins TRBV12-3 or TRBV12-4 to TRBJ1-2; 9 nucleotides align to TRBD1. Unmatched junction bases numbered 5, after V lost 1 base and J lost 2 bases. CDR3 length: 16 residues. CDR3: CASSLGTGAHNYGYTF. The CDR3 DNA reads TGTGCCAGCAGTTTAGGGACAGGGGCACACAACTATGGCTACACCTTC.

This clonotype was counted ten times or more. The V call is TRBV5-1, the J call TRBJ1-5; D call uncertain. This CDR3 is 13 amino acids long. Germline V gene lookup returns CDR1 SGHRS and CDR2 YFSETQ. Trimming took off 5 bases at V and 0 bases at J, with 6 bases between the two ends. CDR3: CASRRDSNQPQHF. The CDR3 DNA reads TGCGCCAGCAGACGGGATAGCAATCAGCCCCAGCATTTT.

This clonotype has only a few counts. As DNA, the CDR3 is TGTGCCAGCAGTGTAAACAGTAACTATGGCTACACCTTC. Translating it yields CASSVNSNYGYTF. The chain combines TRBV12-3 or TRBV12-4 with TRBJ1-2; D is unresolved. V was cut by 5 bases and J by 1 base, with 8 bases left in between. The CDR3 is 13 amino acids.

For this clonotype: One end of the junction does not line up with germline, which may come from a read error. The chain links TRBV28 to TRBJ2-5; D is perhaps TRBD1 (6 bases). Germline loops: CDR1 MDHEN, CDR2 SYDVKM. The CDR3 runs 12 residues. CDR3 nucleotide sequence: TGTGCCGGCAGTTACCCGCAGGGGAAGCAGTACTTC. Translating gives CAGSYPQGKQYF.

This chain uses TRBV11-3 with TRBJ1-1; D not certain. Germline loops: CDR1 SGHNT, CDR2 YENEEA. V lost 0 bases, J lost 4 bases, and 6 bases lay in between. CDR3 length: 13 residues. The CDR3 loop is CASSLEKVTEAFF. CDR3 DNA sequence: TGTGCCAGCAGCTTAGAAAAGGTCACTGAAGCTTTCTTT.

The rearrangement links TRBV28 to TRBJ2-1, with 7 bases lining up with TRBD2. With 7 bases clipped from V and 0 bases from J, the junction kept 9 bases outside the gene matches. Germline CDR1 is MDHEN and CDR2 is SYDVKM. The CDR3 has 16 residues. In DNA form, the CDR3 reads TGTGCCAGCAAGCTCAGCGGGGAAACCTCCTACAATGAGCAGTTCTTC. It specifies CASKLSGETSYNEQFF. The full variable domain, with the rest looked up from reference TRBV28 and TRBJ2-1, is DVKVTQSSRYLVKRTGEKVFLECVQDMDHENMFWYRQDPGLGLRLIYFSYDVKMKEKGDIPEGYSVSREKKERFSLILESASTNQTSMYLCASKLSGETSYNEQFFGPGTRLTVL.